These 26 T cell receptor beta chains came from one sample sequenced in a study of technical replicates of blood from a handful of donors. Libraries were prepared by immunoSEQ multiplex PCR; TCRdb keeps only in-frame clonotypes and omits some of them. The table has roughly 80,000 clones, approximately 93% seen once. Sequenced material: T cells isolated from PBMCs. These receptors all come from a human donor in good health.

The chain has TRBV7-9 and TRBJ1-2; unclear D gene. The CDR3 is made up of 12 amino acids. CDR1 and CDR2 from the germline V gene are SEHNR and FQNEAQ (reference sequence). Trimming took off 3 bases at V and 7 bases at J, with 9 bases between the two ends. The chain's CDR3 is CASSFTGSGYTF. The CDR3 coding sequence is TGTGCCAGCAGCTTTACGGGAAGTGGCTACACCTTC.

This clone has only a few counts. The CDR3 bases are TGCGCCAGCAGCCAAGATACCGAGGAGCGGGAGAGGGACACCGGGGAGCTGTTTTTT. Protein sequence: CASSQDTEERERDTGELFF. V usage is TRBV4-1 and J usage is TRBJ2-2; TRBD2 agrees at 8 bases. Germline V gene sequence: CDR1 MGHRA, CDR2 YSYEKL. CDR3 length: 19 residues. Trimming removed 0 bases from V and 3 bases from J; junction bases left unmatched: 12.

This clone was seen more than once but under ten times. This sequence joins TRBV6-5 and TRBJ2-2, with TRBD1 matching 8 bases. This CDR3 is 16 amino acids long. The germline V gene encodes CDR1 MNHEY and CDR2 SVGAGI. V shed 4 bases and J 3 bases; nucleotides not matched to a gene: 7. The CDR3 reads CASSSQTGGYTGELFF. The CDR3 DNA is TGTGCCAGCAGTTCCCAAACAGGGGGGTACACCGGGGAGCTGTTTTTT.

The chain is built from TRBV15 and TRBJ2-5; maybe TRBD2 (6 bases). The CDR3 has 12 residues. Per the germline V gene, CDR1 is LNHNV and CDR2 is YYDKDF (reference sequence). The germline V and J ends were trimmed by 6 bases and 3 bases, with 8 bases remaining between them. DNA for the CDR3: TGTGCCACCAGTCCGGGAGAAGAGACCCAGTACTTC. Protein sequence: CATSPGEETQYF.

The chain combines TRBV4-1 with TRBJ2-7, with 7 positions matching TRBD2. V lost 4 bases to trimming and J lost 0 bases; unmatched junction nucleotides: 12. The CDR3 sequence is 17 residues long. Germline assignment: CDR1 MGHRA and CDR2 YSYEKL. The chain's CDR3 is CASSRSSGAKSSYEQYF. CDR3 coding DNA: TGCGCCAGCAGCCGCTCTAGCGGAGCAAAAAGCTCCTACGAGCAGTACTTC.

This clone has only a few counts. The rearrangement uses TRBV19 and TRBJ2-7; TRBD1 might be the D (6 bases). Germline values: CDR1 LNHDA, CDR2 SQIVND (reference sequence). There are 15 residues in the CDR3. V was clipped by 4 bases and J by 5 bases, with 18 bases between them. The CDR3 DNA sequence: TGTGCCAGTAGTAGGTCAACAGGGCAACAACACGAGCAGTACTTC. This translates into CASSRSTGQQHEQYF. The whole variable domain, remainder taken from reference TRBV19 and TRBJ2-7, is DGGITQSPKYLFRKEGQNVTLSCEQNLNHDAMYWYRQDPGQGLRLIYYSQIVNDFQKGDIAEGYSVSREKKESFPLTVTSAQKNPTAFYLCASSRSTGQQHEQYFGPGTRLTVT.

This clone is a singleton in its sample. The chain links TRBV19 to TRBJ1-1, with 10 bases fitting TRBD1. V lost 4 bases and J lost 7; bases outside the gene matches: 6. The germline CDR1 and CDR2 sequences are LNHDA and SQIVND (reference sequence). The CDR3 has 14 amino acids. CDR3 sequence (DNA): TGTGCCAGTAGTACTGCCGGACAGGGGGGTGAAGCTTTCTTT. This codes for CASSTAGQGGEAFF.

The chain joins TRBV15 to TRBJ2-1; 13 bases align to TRBD2. J lost 0 bases, V lost 7 bases, and 9 bases had no gene match. Per the germline V gene, CDR1 is LNHNV and CDR2 is YYDKDF (reference sequence). This CDR3 is built from 18 residues. CDR3: CATIQGLAGFSSYNEQFF. The CDR3 region has the DNA TGTGCCACCATTCAGGGACTAGCGGGATTTAGCTCCTACAATGAGCAGTTCTTC. Using reference TRBV15 and TRBJ2-1 for the parts outside the CDR3, the full variable domain is DAMVIQNPRYQVTQFGKPVTLSCSQTLNHNVMYWYQQKSSQAPKLLFHYYDKDFNNEADTPDNFQSRRPNTSFCFLDIRSPGLGDTAMYLCATIQGLAGFSSYNEQFFGPGTRLTVL.

This chain joins TRBV27 and TRBJ2-3; 7 positions agree with TRBD1. The CDR3 contains 17 residues. In germline, CDR1 is MNHEY, CDR2 SMNVEV (reference sequence). With 4 bases clipped from V and 1 base from J, the junction kept 11 bases outside the gene matches. The CDR3, as DNA: TGTGCCAGCAGTTCCCTGACAGGGCCTCCCGGCACAGATACGCAGTATTTT. Amino acid sequence: CASSSLTGPPGTDTQYF.

The V call is TRBV19, the J call TRBJ2-1; 10 bases are a match to TRBD2. This CDR3 comprises 16 residues. Trimming removed 5 bases from V and 10 bases from J; junction bases left unmatched: 14. Germline assignment: CDR1 LNHDA and CDR2 SQIVND (reference sequence). CDR3 DNA: TGTGCCAGTAGTTATGCCGGGACTAGCGTTTCCTACGAGCAGTTCTTC. Translating gives CASSYAGTSVSYEQFF.

The chain links TRBV13 to TRBJ1-3; D remains unclear. The CDR3 consists of 16 residues. Trimming shortened V by 5 bases and J by 4 bases, and 18 bases separated the two germline ends. Germline V CDR1 and CDR2: PRHDT, FYEKMQ (reference sequence). The CDR3 nucleotides read TGTGCCAGCAGCCTCTTACCTGAAACGGGAGGAAACACCATATATTTT. Its protein product is CASSLLPETGGNTIYF.

The chain couples TRBV10-3 to TRBJ2-7, with D perhaps TRBD1 (6 bases). Trimming stripped 3 bases from V and 2 bases from J, with 11 bases between. Germline V CDR1 and CDR2: ENHRY, SYGVKD. The CDR3 contains 14 residues. In DNA form, the CDR3 reads TGTGCCATCAGTGATGGGACAACGACCTACGAGCAGTACTTC. Translating it yields CAISDGTTTYEQYF.

The table lists this clone with a count of one. This chain uses TRBV5-5 with TRBJ1-4; tentative D call: TRBD1 (6 bases). V lost 0 bases, J lost 0 bases, and 12 bases lay in between. The CDR3 loop spans 17 amino acids. The germline gives CDR1 SGHKS, CDR2 YYEKEE (reference sequence). CDR3 residues: CASSLDPGAPTNEKLFF. As DNA, the CDR3 is TGTGCCAGCAGCTTGGACCCAGGGGCCCCAACTAATGAAAAACTGTTTTTT.

The rearrangement joins TRBV6-5 to TRBJ2-7, with D tentatively TRBD1 (5 bases). The CDR3 length is 14 residues. Trimming pared 1 base from V and 4 bases from J, leaving 11 bases between. CDR1 and CDR2 (germline): MNHEY, SVGAGI. Here the CDR3 reads CASSYLGQKYEQYF. The CDR3 region has the DNA TGTGCCAGCAGTTACTTGGGGCAGAAATACGAGCAGTACTTC.

V usage is TRBV7-2 and J usage is TRBJ1-2; maybe TRBD1 (6 bases). The CDR3 consists of 16 residues. V gave up 1 base and J gave up 8 bases, with 20 bases separating them. Germline CDR1 SGHTA, CDR2 FQGNSA. CDR3 nucleotides: TGTGCCAGCAGCTTAGGTCGATCAGGGGCGGTGAGGGGCTACACCTTC. The encoded protein is CASSLGRSGAVRGYTF.

The J gene is TRBJ1-4, the V gene TRBV7-9; 10 bases line up with TRBD1. Germline V gene sequence: CDR1 SEHNR, CDR2 FQNEAQ (reference sequence). Trimming removed 3 bases from V and 11 bases from J; junction bases left unmatched: 6. This CDR3 has 14 residues. This chain's CDR3 is CASSLTGGGGKLFF. The CDR3 nucleotides are TGTGCCAGCAGCTTGACAGGGGGCGGGGGGAAACTGTTTTTT.

V is TRBV13 and J is TRBJ2-7, with 12 bases fitting TRBD1. CDR1 and CDR2 from the germline V gene are PRHDT and FYEKMQ (reference sequence). The V and J ends lost 5 bases and 1 base, in that order; junction bases with no gene match: 9. The CDR3 runs 17 residues. CDR3 in DNA: TGTGCCAGCAGCCCCATGGGACAGGGGGCCCTATCCTACGAGCAGTACTTC. Residues: CASSPMGQGALSYEQYF.

CDR3: CASSRQGHEQYF. In nucleotides, the CDR3 is TGTGCCAGCAGTCGACAGGGCCACGAGCAGTACTTC. V is TRBV27 and J is TRBJ2-7; 7 bases agree with TRBD1. V dropped 5 bases and J dropped 5; count of bases not matched to a gene: 3. Looked up from germline, CDR1 is MNHEY and CDR2 is SMNVEV (reference sequence). The CDR3 runs 12 residues.

DNA of the CDR3: TGTGCCAGCAGCTTGACAGGGGGCGCCGCCGGGGAGCTGTTTTTT. Amino acids: CASSLTGGAAGELFF. The rearrangement uses TRBV7-2 and TRBJ2-2, with 10 bases lining up with TRBD1. The CDR3 covers 15 residues. V trimming: 3 bases; J trimming: 6 bases; junction bases outside the gene matches: 4. Germline values: CDR1 SGHTA, CDR2 FQGNSA.

The chain couples TRBV10-3 to TRBJ2-7; the match to TRBD2 covers 13 bases. Germline V gives CDR1 ENHRY, CDR2 SYGVKD. CDR3 length: 16 residues. Trimming at V came to 10 bases and at J to 0 bases, leaving 9 bases not matched to a gene. The DNA for the CDR3 is TGTGCCACCGGACTAGCGGGAGAAAGGGGCTCCTACGAGCAGTACTTC. It is translated as CATGLAGERGSYEQYF.

The V gene is TRBV5-8, the J gene TRBJ2-1; 12 bases agree with TRBD2. This CDR3 spans 15 amino acids. V shed 4 bases, J shed 7 bases, and the junction held 6 bases outside the gene matches. Germline CDR1 and CDR2: SGHTS and YDEGEE. The CDR3 DNA is TGTGCCAGCAGCCCCGGGACTAGCGGGTCTAATGAGCAGTTCTTC. Amino acid sequence: CASSPGTSGSNEQFF.

The chain recombines TRBV7-8 with TRBJ2-5, with TRBD2 as a possible D gene (5 bases). This CDR3 comprises 15 residues. Germline V lookup: CDR1 SGHVS, CDR2 FQNEAQ. V was clipped by 5 bases and J by 2 bases, with 15 bases between them. The CDR3 here is CASSPYPGTQETQYF. In DNA, the CDR3 is TGTGCCAGCAGCCCATACCCGGGAACACAAGAGACCCAGTACTTC.

The CDR3 DNA sequence: TGCAGCGTTGGGACAGGGGGGAACACTGAAGCTTTCTTT. It yields the protein CSVGTGGNTEAFF. The V gene is TRBV29-1, the J gene TRBJ1-1; TRBD1 matches 10 bases. After removal of 4 bases from V and 1 base from J, the junction contained 0 bases not matched to a gene. CDR3 length: 13 residues. The V gene's germline CDR1 is SQVTM and CDR2 ANQGSEA.

This rearrangement joins TRBV10-3 to TRBJ1-2, with D unresolved. The germline gives CDR1 ENHRY, CDR2 SYGVKD. V was shortened by 2 bases and J by 3 bases, with 16 bases between the two germline ends. This CDR3 has 16 amino acids. CDR3 nucleotides: TGTGCCATCAGTGAGCCTGGACTAAGGGAGGACTATGGCTACACCTTC. Protein sequence: CAISEPGLREDYGYTF.

This chain joins TRBV19 and TRBJ1-2, with TRBD1 matching over 8 bases. Looked up from germline, CDR1 is LNHDA and CDR2 is SQIVND (reference sequence). The CDR3 contains 15 residues. Trimming cost V 9 bases and J 3 bases; bases outside gene matches: 12. CDR3 in amino acids: CASAGGPVVYYGYTF. The CDR3 coding sequence is TGTGCCAGCGCAGGGGGCCCCGTCGTTTACTATGGCTACACCTTC.

This clone was seen only once. CDR3 in amino acids: CAISVERTDTQYF. CDR3 coding DNA: TGTGCCATCAGTGTGGAGCGGACAGATACGCAGTATTTT. This sequence joins TRBV10-3 and TRBJ2-3; possible D gene TRBD2, 5 bases. V dropped 4 bases and J dropped 3 bases, with 8 bases sitting between them. The CDR3 loop spans 13 amino acids. Germline V lookup: CDR1 ENHRY, CDR2 SYGVKD.